This T cell receptor beta chain was recorded in a study of regulatory T cells in long-lasting Graves disease. The CDR3 length is 18 residues. CDR1 and CDR2 from the germline V gene are MNHEY and SVGEGT. The V gene end was trimmed by 4 bases and the J gene end by 3 bases; junction bases not matched to a gene: 13. Notes on the study in general: Favoring TRBV28, TRBJ1-2 and TRBJ2-5 was a feature seen in persistent disease.

Construction of the TCR beta libraries employed iRepertoire HTBI primers in conjunction with Arm-PCR of CDR3 regions. TCRdb re-derived calls from the multiplex PCR reads in MiXCR, one entry per CDR3 protein. Of roughly 510,000 distinct CDR3 sequences in the sample, 15% to 20% were seen once. Time point described: newly diagnosed GD, antithyroid drugs for less than 3 months. From RNA extracted from PBMCs, the TCR library was made. On this clonotype itself: What it binds is unknown.

This same sample was also taken into another study, of T cells in Graves' hyperthyroidism and ophthalmopathy. That report notes: A set of HTBI primers served as the primers for a first-round RT-PCR of the TCR CDR3. Also found in blood were most expanded thyroid clonotypes above 0.001.

The sequence derives from a man between 18 and 35 years old with Graves disease. This material consisted of peripheral blood mononuclear cells (PBMCs), taken at new diagnosis, from a patient treated with antithyroid drugs. This chain uses TRBV6-2 or TRBV6-3 with TRBJ2-1, with TRBD1 matching over 9 bases. In DNA form, the CDR3 reads TGTGCCAGCAGTTCCACCCTCCGGACAGGGGTCTTCTACAATGAGCAGTTCTTC. Protein product: CASSSTLRTGVFYNEQFF.